Following are 27 T cell receptor beta chains from one sample sequenced in a study of T cells after yellow fever vaccination. TCRdb processed the 5' RACE reads anew with MiXCR; each CDR3 protein has one entry. This repertoire shows around 340,000 distinct CDR3 sequences, under 15% found once; its top ten account for 3.2%. The sequencing here drew on CD4+ T cells sorted from PBMCs, taken 15 days after the yellow fever booster vaccination. These receptors all come from a man between 18 and 29 years old who received the YFV17D yellow fever vaccine.

This clonotype was observed a handful of times. J is TRBJ2-2 and V is TRBV5-1, with 10 bases fitting TRBD2. With 5 bases clipped from V and 5 bases from J, the junction kept 3 bases outside the gene matches. Per the germline V gene, CDR1 is SGHRS and CDR2 is YFSETQ. The CDR3 spans 14 residues. The CDR3 nucleotides are TGCGCCAGCAGTGGGACTAGCGAAACCGGGGAGCTGTTTTTT. Protein product: CASSGTSETGELFF.

The chain couples TRBV20-1 to TRBJ2-7; the match to TRBD2 covers 11 bases. The CDR3 has 15 residues. The ends lost 5 bases at V and 0 bases at J; junction bases unmatched: 6. Germline V gene sequence: CDR1 DFQATT, CDR2 SNEGSKA (reference sequence). The CDR3 is CSALSGGASSYEQYF. CDR3 nucleotide sequence: TGCAGTGCTCTTAGCGGGGGGGCCTCCTCCTACGAGCAGTACTTC.

This clonotype occurred a few times. This chain joins TRBV2 and TRBJ2-5, with 10 bases fitting TRBD2. CDR1 is SNHLY and CDR2 is FYNNEI in the germline V gene. Trimming removed 3 bases from V and 4 bases from J; junction bases left unmatched: 5. The CDR3 is made up of 15 amino acids. The CDR3 region is CASSDELAGIETQYF. The CDR3 nucleotides read TGTGCCAGCAGTGATGAACTAGCGGGGATAGAGACCCAGTACTTC.

This rearrangement joins TRBV7-9 to TRBJ2-5; either TRBD1 or TRBD2 may fit D (5 bases each). This CDR3 contains 15 residues. Germline V CDR1 and CDR2: SEHNR, FQNEAQ (reference sequence). The V gene lost 1 base and the J gene lost 4 bases, with 13 bases spanning the gap. The CDR3 DNA reads as TGTGCCAGCAGCTTAGGGGACCCTGGGGGAGAGACCCAGTACTTC. This encodes CASSLGDPGGETQYF.

This clonotype showed up many times. The chain has TRBV12-3 or TRBV12-4 and TRBJ2-3; D unclear. Trimming took 3 bases from V and 3 from J, leaving 13 bases between them. The CDR3 loop spans 15 amino acids. The DNA of the CDR3 is TGTGCCAGCAGTTTTGACCGAACTGGGACAGATACGCAGTATTTT. Translation gives CASSFDRTGTDTQYF.

This chain links TRBV18 with TRBJ1-2, with D unclear. This CDR3 is 15 amino acids long. Germline V gene data show CDR1 as KGHSH and CDR2 as LQKENI. The V and J ends lost 0 bases and 4 bases respectively, with 12 bases between them. CDR3 DNA sequence: TGTGCCAGCTCACCACCGGGCACGTCGGCCTATGGCTACACCTTC. It specifies CASSPPGTSAYGYTF.

This clonotype was found many times. This chain uses TRBV7-9 with TRBJ1-6; no definite D call. The CDR3 spans 13 residues. Germline loops: CDR1 SEHNR, CDR2 FQNEAQ (reference sequence). The ends were cut back, 3 bases at V and 13 bases at J, with 13 bases in the middle. CDR3 sequence reads: CASSFGPPGPLHF. DNA for the CDR3: TGTGCCAGCAGCTTCGGTCCCCCAGGCCCCCTCCACTTT.

This clonotype was seen only a few times. This chain uses TRBV5-1 with TRBJ2-2; TRBD1 agrees at 8 bases. The CDR3 is 15 residues long. Germline V CDR1 and CDR2: SGHRS, YFSETQ. The V gene end was trimmed by 5 bases and the J gene end by 4 bases; junction bases not matched to a gene: 7. CDR3 in amino acids: CASRSDRASTGELFF. Written as DNA, the CDR3 is TGCGCCAGCAGGTCGGACAGGGCGTCCACCGGGGAGCTGTTTTTT. The full variable domain, its missing parts supplied by reference TRBV5-1 and TRBJ2-2, is KAGVTQTPRYLIKTRGQQVTLSCSPISGHRSVSWYQQTPGQGLQFLFEYFSETQRNKGNFPGRFSGRQFSNSRSEMNVSTLELGDSALYLCASRSDRASTGELFFGEGSRLTVL.

CDR3 residues: CASSSGGREQFF. The CDR3 DNA follows: TGTGCCAGCAGCTCAGGGGGCCGGGAGCAGTTCTTC. The chain recombines TRBV3-1 with TRBJ2-1; 8 bases fit TRBD1. V lost 5 bases and J lost 10; bases outside the gene matches: 4. The CDR3 runs 12 residues. Per the germline V gene, CDR1 is LGHDT and CDR2 is YNNKEL (reference sequence).

The chain employs TRBV3-1 and TRBJ2-1, with TRBD1 matching over 9 bases. V dropped 5 bases and J dropped 7; count of bases not matched to a gene: 9. The germline CDR1 and CDR2 sequences are LGHDT and YNNKEL (reference sequence). The length of the CDR3 is 15 residues. DNA for the CDR3: TGTGCCAGCAGCTCTCGACAGGGGGTTCTGAATGAGCAGTTCTTC. This translates into CASSSRQGVLNEQFF.

This rearrangement joins TRBV7-2 to TRBJ2-5; unclear D gene. Germline values: CDR1 SGHTA, CDR2 FQGNSA. Trimming stripped 5 bases from V and 7 bases from J, with 20 bases between. This CDR3 is 15 amino acids long. DNA for the CDR3: TGTGCCAGCAGCCATCCGAGTAGGTCCAAGAGGACCCAGTACTTC. Amino acids: CASSHPSRSKRTQYF.

There are many counts of this clonotype. This chain connects TRBV12-3 or TRBV12-4 to TRBJ2-3, with D unresolved. This CDR3 region has 11 residues. The V gene lost 4 bases and the J gene lost 6 bases, with 5 bases spanning the gap. Here the CDR3 DNA reads TGTGCCAGCAGTTGGGGTGATACGCAGTATTTT. It is translated as CASSWGDTQYF.

The chain has TRBV20-1 and TRBJ1-6; 8 positions match TRBD1. Germline CDR1 is DFQATT and CDR2 is SNEGSKA (reference sequence). V dropped 0 bases and J dropped 8; count of bases not matched to a gene: 12. The CDR3 has 17 residues. The CDR3 DNA is TGCAGTGCTAGAGAAGGGGTAACAGGGGGTTCGGATTCACCCCTCCACTTT. Its protein product is CSAREGVTGGSDSPLHF.

This clonotype was counted ten times or more. J is TRBJ1-1 and V is TRBV7-6; no clear D. In germline, CDR1 is SGHVS, CDR2 FNYEAQ. This CDR3 has 13 residues. Trimming left V 8 bases short and J 2 bases short, with 12 bases between. CDR3 in amino acids: CASLKGINTEAFF. The CDR3, as DNA: TGTGCCAGCCTTAAAGGGATCAACACTGAAGCTTTCTTT.

This clonotype was seen a handful of times. This rearrangement joins TRBV20-1 to TRBJ2-3; 9 nucleotides align to TRBD2. Germline CDR1 DFQATT, CDR2 SNEGSKA (reference sequence). The junction had 7 bases not matched to a gene; V was cut back by 4 bases and J by 5 bases. CDR3 length equals 14 residues. The CDR3 protein is CSATSGGGGDTQYF. The CDR3 DNA follows: TGCAGTGCTACCTCGGGCGGGGGGGGAGATACGCAGTATTTT.

This sequence joins TRBV7-2 and TRBJ1-2, with TRBD1 as a possible D gene (5 bases). The CDR3 totals 13 residues. The V end was cut by 5 bases, the J end by 7 bases, with 14 bases between. The V gene's germline CDR1 is SGHTA and CDR2 FQGNSA. CDR3 nucleotides: TGTGCCAGCAGCCAGGGTCCCTCAGGTGGCTACACCTTC. It is translated as CASSQGPSGGYTF.

This clonotype was counted many times. The chain has TRBV28 and TRBJ2-7, with TRBD1 as a possible D gene (5 bases). CDR1 MDHEN and CDR2 SYDVKM come from the germline V gene. The CDR3 covers 14 residues. Trimming removed 2 bases at V and 2 bases at J, with 10 bases between. Here the CDR3 reads CASSLAEGAYEQYV. In nucleotides, the CDR3 is TGTGCCAGCAGTTTAGCGGAAGGGGCCTACGAGCAGTACGTC.

The chain couples TRBV7-8 to TRBJ2-3, with D uncertain. This CDR3 has 16 residues. CDR1 SGHVS and CDR2 FQNEAQ come from the germline V gene. The V gene lost 2 bases and the J gene lost 2 bases, with 14 bases spanning the gap. The CDR3 DNA follows: TGTGCCAGCAGCTTAAACTCTGGAGATTCCACAGATACGCAGTATTTT. Translation: CASSLNSGDSTDTQYF. Full variable domain (missing parts from reference TRBV7-8 and TRBJ2-3): GAGVSQSPRYKVAKRGQDVALRCDPISGHVSLFWYQQALGQGPEFLTYFQNEAQLDKSGLPSDRFFAERPEGSVSTLKIQRTQQEDSAVYLCASSLNSGDSTDTQYFGPGTRLTVL.

This clonotype showed up just a few times. The chain uses TRBV9 and TRBJ1-3, with D unclear. The V and J ends lost 3 bases and 2 bases respectively, with 9 bases between them. Germline CDR1 and CDR2: SGDLS and YYNGEE. CDR3 length: 14 residues. Written as DNA, the CDR3 is TGTGCCAGCAGCGGAGGTTTTACTGGAAACACCATATATTTT. This translates into CASSGGFTGNTIYF. The whole variable domain, filled in from reference TRBV9 and TRBJ1-3, reads DSGVTQTPKHLITATGQRVTLRCSPRSGDLSVYWYQQSLDQGLQFLIQYYNGEERAKGNILERFSAQQFPDLHSELNLSSLELGDSALYFCASSGGFTGNTIYFGEGSWLTVV.

There are a few counts of this clonotype. This chain uses TRBV7-2 with TRBJ1-3, with TRBD1 matching over 9 bases. The CDR3 contains 17 residues. Germline assignment: CDR1 SGHTA and CDR2 FQGNSA. V was pared by 0 bases and J by 2 bases, with 5 bases of the junction left unmatched. Written as DNA, the CDR3 is TGTGCCAGCAGCTTAGCCCCGGGACAGGGAACTGGAAACACCATATATTTT. Residues: CASSLAPGQGTGNTIYF.

This clonotype occurred a few times. The chain uses TRBV2 and TRBJ1-2, with D possibly matching TRBD1 (5 bases). This CDR3 spans 15 amino acids. Looked up from germline, CDR1 is SNHLY and CDR2 is FYNNEI. V gave up 7 bases and J gave up 0 bases, with 15 bases separating them. The CDR3 loop reads CASKGGAGANYGYTF. For the CDR3, the DNA is TGTGCCAGCAAAGGCGGGGCAGGAGCTAACTATGGCTACACCTTC.

This clonotype was found a few times. This chain uses TRBV9 with TRBJ1-3; D is uncertain. This CDR3 is 16 amino acids long. Germline V gives CDR1 SGDLS, CDR2 YYNGEE. V lost 4 bases to trimming and J lost 0 bases, with 14 bases between them. CDR3 amino acids: CASSNLGLFSGNTIYF. The CDR3 DNA reads as TGTGCCAGCAGCAACCTAGGGTTATTCTCTGGAAACACCATATATTTT.

This chain uses TRBV7-6 with TRBJ2-7, with 8 bases fitting TRBD2. This CDR3 contains 15 residues. The V gene end was trimmed by 5 bases and the J gene end by 5 bases; junction bases not matched to a gene: 11. Germline V CDR1 and CDR2: SGHVS, FNYEAQ. CDR3 region: CASSPTRGAVHEQYF. DNA of the CDR3: TGTGCCAGCAGCCCCACGCGGGGGGCCGTCCACGAGCAGTACTTC.

This clonotype showed up just a few times. The rearrangement links TRBV4-3 to TRBJ2-1, with 9 bases that match TRBD2. CDR1 and CDR2 (germline): LGHNA, YSLEER. V shed 0 bases and J 5 bases; nucleotides not matched to a gene: 5. This CDR3 region has 16 residues. CDR3 region: CASSQDQTSGNNEQFF. The CDR3, as DNA: TGCGCCAGCAGCCAAGACCAGACTAGCGGAAACAATGAGCAGTTCTTC.

This chain joins TRBV18 and TRBJ1-1; maybe TRBD1 (5 bases). V was trimmed by 4 bases and J by 10 bases, leaving 19 bases between them. CDR3 size: 14 residues. The germline CDR1 and CDR2 sequences are KGHSH and LQKENI. Here the CDR3 reads CASSLKTDKRGAFF. The CDR3 DNA is TGTGCCAGCTCACTAAAAACGGACAAACGGGGAGCTTTCTTT.

This clonotype was seen many times. The chain carries TRBV4-1 and TRBJ1-1, with a tentative D call TRBD1 (5 bases). Germline V lookup: CDR1 MGHRA, CDR2 YSYEKL. V lost 3 bases and J 8 bases, leaving 16 bases between the germline ends. The CDR3 runs to 14 residues. The CDR3 loop is CASSQPTGGVEAFF. The CDR3 region has the DNA TGCGCCAGCAGCCAGCCCACGGGGGGTGTAGAAGCTTTCTTT.

The V and J genes are TRBV12-3 or TRBV12-4 and TRBJ1-5; 7 bases fit TRBD1. The CDR3 contains 17 residues. The V and J ends lost 2 bases and 1 base, in that order; junction bases with no gene match: 8. The CDR3 region is CASSLWGGGRSNQPQHF. The CDR3 DNA is TGTGCCAGCAGTTTATGGGGAGGGGGCAGAAGCAATCAGCCCCAGCATTTT.